A single sample is the source of the 29 T cell receptor beta chains below, sequenced in a study of response to subunit inactivated influenza vaccine. TCRdb reanalysed the RT-PCR reads using MiXCR and keeps one entry per CDR3 protein. The sample lists roughly 540,000 distinct CDR3 sequences, around a quarter occurring once. These data were also filed under a second study, of T cells expressing NK-cell markers. Turning to that study: UMI-tagged 5'RACE template switching yielded the TCR beta cDNA.

Here the sequenced sample was CD4+ T cells sorted from PBMCs, taken about 13 days after vaccination. These receptors were collected from a man over 45 who received an inactivated influenza vaccine.

With respect to this clonotype: This sequence may be a read error, since a much larger clone differs from it by one base. This chain connects TRBV10-3 to TRBJ2-1; TRBD2 aligns across 9 bases. Germline lookup yields CDR1 ENHRY and CDR2 SYGVKD. The CDR3 sequence is 18 residues long. The CDR3 region has the DNA TGTGCCACCAGTGCGAGTCCGATACTAGCGGGTTCCTACAATGAGCAGTTCTTC. Amino acid sequence: CATSASPILAGSYNEQFF.

This rearrangement joins TRBV3-1 to TRBJ1-5; 10 nucleotides match TRBD1. Germline V gene lookup returns CDR1 LGHDT and CDR2 YNNKEL (reference sequence). J gave up 7 bases and V 5 bases, and 2 bases lay outside the gene matches. The CDR3 length is 13 residues. CDR3 in amino acids: CASSATGGQPQHF. CDR3 in DNA: TGTGCCAGCAGCGCGACAGGGGGCCAGCCCCAGCATTTT.

About this clonotype itself: A junction boundary mismatches the germline segment, possibly from a read error. The V and J genes are TRBV20-1 and TRBJ2-5; possible D gene TRBD2, 5 bases. Germline loops: CDR1 DFQATT, CDR2 SNEGSKA (reference sequence). This CDR3 has 15 residues. The CDR3 is CSARVEGTYQGTQYF. CDR3 nucleotide sequence: TGCAGTGCTAGAGTTGAGGGAACGTACCAAGGGACCCAGTACTTC.

This chain joins TRBV27 and TRBJ2-7, with 11 positions matching TRBD1. The V gene end was trimmed by 5 bases and the J gene end by 3 bases; junction bases not matched to a gene: 12. The CDR3 extends over 17 amino acids. Germline V CDR1 and CDR2: MNHEY, SMNVEV (reference sequence). The CDR3 region is CASSPNPRDRGFYEQYF. In DNA, the CDR3 is TGTGCCAGCAGTCCGAACCCCCGGGACAGGGGGTTCTACGAGCAGTACTTC.

This clonotype was seen a handful of times. The chain's CDR3 is CASSSIYDGRSYNEQFF. The CDR3 DNA is TGTGCCAGCAGTTCCATATACGACGGTCGCTCCTACAATGAGCAGTTCTTC. V usage is TRBV6-5 and J usage is TRBJ2-1; D is undetermined. The CDR3 sequence is 17 residues long. V was clipped by 4 bases and J by 0 bases, with 16 bases between them. Germline CDR1 reads MNHEY; CDR2 reads SVGAGI.

The genes are TRBV3-1 and TRBJ2-7, with D unresolved. In germline, CDR1 is LGHDT, CDR2 YNNKEL (reference sequence). This CDR3 is built from 15 residues. Deletions cut 0 bases from V and 1 base from J, with 10 bases between. The CDR3 DNA follows: TGTGCCAGCAGCCAAGAAGGCCTAGTGTCCTACGAGCAGTACTTC. It translates to CASSQEGLVSYEQYF.

There are a few counts of this clonotype. The V call is TRBV6-5, the J call TRBJ1-2; 10 bases agree with TRBD1. CDR1 and CDR2 (germline): MNHEY, SVGAGI. The trim removed 2 bases at V and 5 bases at J, leaving 8 bases unmatched. This CDR3 region has 16 residues. CDR3: CASSYLRTGGGYGYTF. CDR3 nucleotide sequence: TGTGCCAGCAGTTACCTGAGGACAGGGGGAGGGTATGGCTACACCTTC.

This chain uses TRBV24-1 with TRBJ2-1; TRBD2 aligns across 14 bases. The V and J ends lost 3 bases and 0 bases, in that order; junction bases with no gene match: 3. This CDR3 has 18 residues. Germline V CDR1 and CDR2: KGHDR, SFDVKD. The CDR3 spells CATSDPGTSGGSYNEQFF. The DNA for the CDR3 is TGTGCCACCAGTGATCCCGGGACTAGCGGGGGCTCCTACAATGAGCAGTTCTTC.

This clonotype occurred a few times. This rearrangement joins TRBV20-1 to TRBJ2-3; D is perhaps TRBD2 (5 bases). Trimming shortened V by 2 bases and J by 0 bases, and 21 bases separated the two germline ends. The CDR3 totals 18 residues. From germline, CDR1 is DFQATT and CDR2 SNEGSKA (reference sequence). CDR3 nucleotides: TGCAGTGCTAGAACCTCATACCGGGCTAGCCGGAGCACAGATACGCAGTATTTT. Protein sequence: CSARTSYRASRSTDTQYF.

This rearrangement joins TRBV20-1 to TRBJ2-1; D not resolved. With 4 bases removed from V and 7 bases from J, the gap between germline ends came to 11 bases. Germline V gene data show CDR1 as DFQATT and CDR2 as SNEGSKA (reference sequence). The CDR3 is 12 residues long. The CDR3 reads CSATALGNEQFF. The CDR3 DNA reads as TGCAGTGCTACCGCCCTGGGGAATGAGCAGTTCTTC.

The chain recombines TRBV5-5 with TRBJ2-3, with 10 positions matching TRBD1. Losses at the gene ends were 3 bases for V and 5 bases for J; bases not matched to a gene: 6. Germline loops: CDR1 SGHKS, CDR2 YYEKEE (reference sequence). The CDR3 is 15 amino acids. This CDR3 reads CASSSDRGREDTQYF. DNA of the CDR3: TGTGCCAGCAGCTCCGACAGGGGGCGCGAAGATACGCAGTATTTT.

The V and J genes are TRBV5-1 and TRBJ1-1; the D is unclear. The germline V and J ends were trimmed by 5 bases and 6 bases, with 20 bases remaining between them. The germline V gene has CDR1 SGHRS and CDR2 YFSETQ. The CDR3 runs 15 residues. The CDR3 nucleotides read TGCGCCAGCAGTTATCTCGGACGGGGAAAAGCTGAAGCTTTCTTT. Translated: CASSYLGRGKAEAFF.

This clonotype was picked up a small number of times. The V gene is TRBV18, the J gene TRBJ1-6; a possible D gene is TRBD1 (6 bases). The CDR3 has 14 residues. Germline assignment: CDR1 KGHSH and CDR2 LQKENI. The V and J ends lost 5 bases and 7 bases respectively, with 12 bases between them. The DNA for the CDR3 is TGTGCCAGCTCATCAACAGGGCTCAATTCACCCCTCCACTTT. This codes for CASSSTGLNSPLHF.

In this sample, this clonotype turned up a few times. DNA for the CDR3: TGTGCCACCAGCCCCCGAAAGGGATCGGTCGATGAGCAGTTCTTC. Its translation is CATSPRKGSVDEQFF. The V call is TRBV15, the J call TRBJ2-1; D ambiguous. The CDR3 totals 15 residues. V lost 5 bases to trimming and J lost 8 bases, with 19 bases between them. The germline V gene encodes CDR1 LNHNV and CDR2 YYDKDF (reference sequence).

V gene TRBV7-2 combines with J gene TRBJ2-1; the match to TRBD2 covers 10 bases. This CDR3 comprises 14 residues. The V segment lost 4 bases and the J segment 4 bases; nucleotides outside the gene matches: 1. Germline V gene data show CDR1 as SGHTA and CDR2 as FQGNSA. CDR3 amino acids: CASSWGLAYNEQFF. CDR3 nucleotide sequence: TGTGCCAGCAGCTGGGGACTAGCGTACAATGAGCAGTTCTTC.

This chain uses TRBV7-9 with TRBJ2-3; 11 nucleotides align to TRBD2. Germline V gene data show CDR1 as SEHNR and CDR2 as FQNEAQ (reference sequence). The CDR3 runs 16 residues. J lost 1 base, V lost 5 bases, and 5 bases had no gene match. The CDR3 region is CASSEISGRGTDTQYF. The CDR3 region has the DNA TGTGCCAGCAGCGAAATTAGCGGGAGGGGCACAGATACGCAGTATTTT.

This clonotype showed up many times. The chain joins TRBV20-1 to TRBJ2-7; D is ambiguous. Germline V lookup: CDR1 DFQATT, CDR2 SNEGSKA (reference sequence). This CDR3 has 11 amino acids. The V gene lost 1 base and the J gene lost 2 bases, with 3 bases spanning the gap. CDR3 DNA: TGCAGTGCTAGAGGAACCTACGAGCAGTACTTC. This codes for CSARGTYEQYF.

The chain links TRBV29-1 to TRBJ2-1, with a weak D call TRBD2 (7 bases). CDR3 length: 15 amino acids. Germline V gene data show CDR1 as SQVTM and CDR2 as ANQGSEA. V lost 2 bases to trimming and J lost 1 base, with 12 bases between them. The DNA of the CDR3 is TGCAGCGTTGAAACGGGGGGCAGGTCCTACAATGAGCAGTTCTTC. It specifies CSVETGGRSYNEQFF.

Only a few counts were recorded for this clonotype. The rearrangement links TRBV5-1 to TRBJ2-7; D gene ambiguous. The CDR3 runs to 12 residues. The ends were cut back, 0 bases at V and 7 bases at J, with 8 bases in the middle. CDR1 SGHRS and CDR2 YFSETQ come from the germline V gene. CDR3 region: CASSLGYQEQYF. The CDR3 bases are TGCGCCAGCAGCTTGGGATACCAGGAGCAGTACTTC.

This clonotype was seen a few times. The chain carries TRBV7-6 and TRBJ2-3; D is perhaps TRBD2 (5 bases). Germline V lookup: CDR1 SGHVS, CDR2 FNYEAQ. The CDR3 contains 13 residues. The germline V and J ends were trimmed by 5 bases and 6 bases, with 12 bases remaining between them. CDR3 loop: CASSRGSADTQYF. In DNA form, the CDR3 reads TGTGCCAGCAGCCGAGGGTCAGCGGATACGCAGTATTTT. The whole variable domain, remainder taken from reference TRBV7-6 and TRBJ2-3, is GAGVSQSPRYKVTKRGQDVALRCDPISGHVSLYWYRQALGQGPEFLTYFNYEAQQDKSGLPNDRFSAERPEGSISTLTIQRTEQRDSAMYRCASSRGSADTQYFGPGTRLTVL.

This clonotype came up a few times. The rearrangement uses TRBV10-3 and TRBJ2-2, with 9 bases identical to TRBD1. Germline V gene data show CDR1 as ENHRY and CDR2 as SYGVKD. The CDR3 is 14 amino acids. J gave up 5 bases and V 11 bases, and 9 bases lay outside the gene matches. CDR3 sequence: CASKRDRETGELFF. CDR3 sequence (DNA): TGTGCCTCAAAAAGGGACAGGGAAACCGGGGAGCTGTTTTTT.

This chain connects TRBV5-1 to TRBJ2-4; TRBD2 agrees at 7 bases. The germline gives CDR1 SGHRS, CDR2 YFSETQ. V lost 0 bases and J lost 1; bases outside the gene matches: 4. This CDR3 comprises 16 residues. In nucleotides, the CDR3 is TGCGCCAGCAGCTTGGGACGGGGGGACGCCAAAAACATTCAGTACTTC. Translated: CASSLGRGDAKNIQYF.

The gene calls are TRBV4-2 and TRBJ2-2; no firm D call. The CDR3 is 15 amino acids. V was clipped by 0 bases and J by 7 bases, with 12 bases between them. The germline V gene has CDR1 LGHNA and CDR2 YNFKEQ. This CDR3 reads CASSQDLSINGELFF. The CDR3 coding sequence is TGTGCCAGCAGCCAAGATCTTTCGATCAACGGGGAGCTGTTTTTT.

This clonotype was detected only a few times. This chain uses TRBV20-1 with TRBJ2-5; maybe TRBD2 (5 bases). Germline lookup yields CDR1 DFQATT and CDR2 SNEGSKA (reference sequence). V lost 4 bases and J 2 bases, leaving 8 bases between the germline ends. This CDR3 region has 12 residues. The CDR3 sequence: CSAKAGQETQYF. CDR3 sequence (DNA): TGCAGTGCTAAGGCGGGTCAAGAGACCCAGTACTTC.

The chain combines TRBV20-1 with TRBJ1-2, with D perhaps matching TRBD1 (5 bases). V was pared by 5 bases and J by 2 bases, with 9 bases between. CDR1 is DFQATT and CDR2 is SNEGSKA in the germline V gene (reference sequence). The CDR3 extends over 12 amino acids. CDR3 amino acids: CSAGGENYGYTF. In DNA form, the CDR3 reads TGCAGTGCTGGGGGGGAGAACTATGGCTACACCTTC.

The chain links TRBV10-3 to TRBJ2-7; 9 nucleotides align to TRBD1. The V gene's germline CDR1 is ENHRY and CDR2 SYGVKD. This CDR3 has 14 residues. The V gene end was trimmed by 5 bases and the J gene end by 4 bases; junction bases not matched to a gene: 6. As DNA, the CDR3 is TGTGCCATCAGTAGACAGGGGGGTACGTACGAGCAGTACTTC. Translation: CAISRQGGTYEQYF.

The genes are TRBV6-1 and TRBJ2-3; D gene uncertain. The V gene's germline CDR1 is MNHNS and CDR2 SASEGT. V lost 7 bases, J lost 5 bases, and 13 bases lay in between. The CDR3 extends over 13 amino acids. Written as DNA, the CDR3 is TGTGCCAGCATCAAGAAAGGAAAAGATACGCAGTATTTT. Protein sequence: CASIKKGKDTQYF.

This clonotype was seen a few times. J is TRBJ2-5 and V is TRBV5-1; TRBD1 matches at 10 bases. From germline, CDR1 is SGHRS and CDR2 YFSETQ. CDR3 length equals 16 residues. The junction had 9 bases not matched to a gene; V was cut back by 3 bases and J by 4 bases. The CDR3 spells CASSYGTGVVGETQYF. CDR3 DNA sequence: TGCGCCAGCAGCTACGGGACAGGGGTCGTAGGAGAGACCCAGTACTTC.

CDR3 loop: CASSLTAPSGRGSGELFF. The CDR3 DNA reads TGTGCCAGCAGCCTCACAGCTCCTAGCGGGAGAGGGTCCGGGGAGCTGTTTTTT. The rearrangement links TRBV6-1 to TRBJ2-2; 10 bases line up with TRBD2. The CDR3 extends over 18 amino acids. The germline gives CDR1 MNHNS, CDR2 SASEGT. The J segment lost 6 bases and the V segment lost 6 bases, leaving 16 bases of the junction unmatched.